This paragraph covers one TCR beta chain sequence. This clone was found a few times. The antigen it binds to is not known. No much larger clonotype is one base removed from it; base qualities were not supplied. Libraries were made using the immunoSEQ multiplex PCR assay. For the multiplex PCR, a mixture combining 60 forward primers for TCR Vbeta segments and 13 reverse primers for TCR Jbeta segments was used. A multiplex PCR assay on genomic DNA amplified the CDR3 region of rearranged TCR beta genes. On the Illumina HiSeq System, the amplified TCR beta libraries were sequenced as 87-base-pair reads. From the authors' description of their analysis: In a later analysis, tens of millions of unique TCR beta chains were counted across the 650 to 750 repertoires, and roughly 9.9 million of these chains were shared by at least two donors. Raw reads were error-corrected and collapsed into unique sequences with a nearest-neighbor algorithm that merged closely related sequences to remove PCR and sequencing errors. V, D and J gene segments were assigned by aligning CDR3 sequences to IMGT reference sequences. For a sequence to be retained, a match of at least six nucleotides was required to both a V gene segment and a J gene segment. Rearrangements were called productive when the CDR3 lacked stop codons and stayed in frame with V and J; all others were non-productive. Following IMGT convention, CDR3 was defined as the stretch from the second conserved V-encoded cysteine to the conserved J-encoded phenylalanine. The earlier analysis of 550 to 650 of the donors excluded any sequence lacking an unambiguous match to a single V gene segment. An earlier analysis of a few hundred of the donors called V segments functional above 56.7% productive rearrangements and segregating when the between-donor standard deviation exceeded 5%. A statistical classification framework was built for diagnosing cytomegalovirus status from the catalog of TCR beta chain sequences. A later analysis assigned V and J genes by comparing TCR nucleotide sequences with IMGT/GENE-DB human TR gene sequences. A later analysis assigned CDR3 sequences and most-parsimonious VDJ recombination scenarios with the TCRdist pipeline. In a later analysis, each TCR beta chain was defined by its CDR3 amino acid sequence together with its V-gene family, and reads without a unique V-gene family were excluded. To address suspected cross-contamination and a sequencing artifact, a later analysis removed a few hundred highly shared, low-generation-probability nucleotide sequences. In a later analysis, a clonal expansion index was calculated for each public chain from normalized within-repertoire ranks of inferred template counts. In a later analysis, generation probabilities were computed with a VDJ recombination model fitted to out-of-frame rearrangements, and the resulting probabilities were checked against IGoR. In a later analysis, TCR-TCR, TCR-HLA and TCR-CMV co-occurrence was scored with hypergeometric tests, and a repertoire-size bias correction was applied to TCR pairs. False discovery rates were estimated in a later analysis by permuting HLA or CMV assignments 20 times. In a later analysis, co-occurring TCRs were grouped using DBSCAN, and TCRdist sequence similarity was added for clustering within HLA-allele-positive subsets. Repertoires with fewer than 30,000 or more than 120,000 public chains, plus five repertoires with anomalous nucleotide sharing, were excluded from co-occurrence clustering. The table comes from immuneACCESS by way of TCRdb, which keeps in-frame sequences with V and J called. Part of the clones is missing from these tables; in studies checked, under half for an unresolved V gene and the rest for unknown reasons. That table supplies the V and J calls and clone size; D and trimming were determined from the DNA. The sample data list 170,000 or so clones, and around four fifths of these were observed just once. The ten largest make up 1.5% to 2% of the sample.

Taken from cysteine to phenylalanine, the CDR3 has 12 residues. Only CDR3 DNA is held: 36 bases, read in frame from base 1. V and J lose 9 bases and 4 bases, and a span of 10 bases separates them. CDR1 and CDR2 are read off the germline V gene as MNHEY and SVGAGI. The record originates from a study of cytomegalovirus exposure and HLA in healthy donors (dated by TCRdb to about 2017). Describing the broader study: An earlier analysis of approximately 590 of the donors reported 276 Gb of sequence data and 100 million to 130 million unique TCR beta sequences from 150 million to 200 million T cells. An early release that covered roughly 600 HLA-typed donors contained around 300 gigabases of sequencing data and tens of millions of unique TCR sequences. The genetic ancestry cluster associated with self-reported Caucasian donors included roughly 84% of the roughly 360 genotyped donors. The aim of the study was to test whether cataloging public T cell receptors could identify signatures of past pathogen exposure. The study profiled the T cell repertoires of 666 subjects by immunosequencing and related them to cytomegalovirus serostatus. A separate validation cohort of roughly 120 different subjects was used in addition to the 666-subject first cohort. To predict cytomegalovirus infection status, the study combined high-throughput TCR immunosequencing, statistical association of individual TCRs with disease status, and machine learning. A later analysis re-examined previously published TCR beta repertoires from about 670 donors and added high-resolution HLA genotyping to investigate patterns of TCR occurrence. Rather than drawing on any new phenotypic data, the later analysis identified candidate immune exposures from TCR beta sequences and the way those sequences occurred across donors. To decide whether each TCR beta V gene segment behaved as functional or pseudogenic, an earlier analysis of several hundred of the donors relied on high-throughput TCR beta sequencing. Donor age, sex, ethnicity and CMV serostatus were collected together with the repertoire data. A later genetic analysis took genome-wide SNP genotypes for about 65% of the 666 donors and used that subset as a discovery cohort. All discovery cohort repertoires had been generated using a single sequencing platform. HLA typing covered class I and class II loci at four-digit resolution. The number of donors typed differed by locus, with roughly 620-630 for A, B, C, DRB1 and DQB1, roughly 520 for DQA1, about 610 for DPA1, and some 470 for DPB1. Five DR-DQ haplotypes were treated as single units for association and clustering because of strong linkage in the cohort. Among 350 to 400 genotyped donors of the cohort, an average of about 240,000 unique TCR beta nucleotide sequences were sequenced per donor, roughly 18% of them non-productive.

Points the paper makes about the study in general: Some IMGT-functional V segments, including TRBV6-2 and TRBV6-3, could not be distinguished by the 87-base-pair reads and were therefore excluded. Linkage disequilibrium might explain the correlated functional status among segregating V segments, but an unknown experimental factor could not be ruled out. An association between a missense DCLRE1C variant and V-gene and J-gene trimming of TCR beta chains was found in a later genetic analysis and replicated in an independent cohort. Because some donors lacked HLA typing at each locus, the association tests relied only on the typed subset. In a later analysis, most CMV-associated TCR beta chains were found to appear HLA-restricted, with HLA associations seemingly driven largely by CMV exposure. A later analysis found that HLA-associated TCR beta chains were more clonally expanded and had lower generation probabilities than equally common non-associated chains. A group of highly shared sequence variants was considered likely to be a technical artifact of the sequencing pipeline. According to a later analysis, parvovirus B19, influenza, CMV and Epstein-Barr virus appeared linked to several top co-occurrence clusters. According to the authors, the approach could potentially be generalized to other disease states and immunological phenotypes. A later genetic analysis reported fewer N-insertions in productive TCRs among donors in an Asian-associated ancestry cluster than the approximately 700-donor mean. In an earlier analysis of over 550 of the donors, most TCR beta V segments were observed in productive rearrangements about 87% or about 30% of the time, broadly matching IMGT annotations. The classifier was reported to diagnose cytomegalovirus status with high specificity and sensitivity in both the original cohort and the validation cohort. A total of fewer than 200 TCR beta chains were listed by the study as associated with cytomegalovirus. A further reported finding was that TCR beta sequences accurately predicted the HLA-A and HLA-B alleles for most subjects in the first cohort. A later analysis found that TCR association rates varied across HLA loci, with DRB1 alleles showing the most associated TCRs and HLA-C alleles the fewest. A few of the identified cytomegalovirus-associated TCR beta chains were confirmed in vitro to be specific for cytomegalovirus antigens. A later analysis associated approximately 17,000 TCR beta sequences with specific HLA alleles at a false discovery rate of 0.05. For the cohort, immune exposure information was limited to CMV serostatus. When HLA alleles, especially DR and DQ, strongly co-occurred, TCR associations were difficult to assign to individual alleles. Because counts were too low, 15 to 20 rarely observed V segments, including chromosome 9 orphons, were excluded from the earlier analysis of several hundred of the donors. Roughly uniform sequencing depth across donors was assumed in presence/absence analyses, although this assumption may not hold. The cohort was sequenced for TCR beta chains only, and without alpha or paired-chain data the features that could be detected were limited. While some public TCRs were present in many individuals, most TCR sequences turned up only very rarely across donors.

The cohort was made up of approximately 670 healthy bone marrow donors. All cohort members were sampled while nominally healthy, although unrecorded immune exposures were likely present. The donor was CMV seronegative and was included in the group of under 450 seronegative cohort members. A peripheral blood sample was provided by each donor, and peripheral blood mononuclear cells were used for TCR beta sequencing. The Qiagen DNeasy Blood Extraction Kit was used to extract genomic DNA from the blood cell samples. The sequence derives from a man younger than 35 in good health and CMV-seronegative. Material for sequencing was PBMCs. Recombination connected TRBV6-5 to TRBJ1-5; no confident D gene assignment can be made. The encoded CDR3 is CASGPGNQPQHF. Read as DNA, the sequence is TGTGCCAGTGGGCCGGGAAATCAGCCCCAGCATTTT.